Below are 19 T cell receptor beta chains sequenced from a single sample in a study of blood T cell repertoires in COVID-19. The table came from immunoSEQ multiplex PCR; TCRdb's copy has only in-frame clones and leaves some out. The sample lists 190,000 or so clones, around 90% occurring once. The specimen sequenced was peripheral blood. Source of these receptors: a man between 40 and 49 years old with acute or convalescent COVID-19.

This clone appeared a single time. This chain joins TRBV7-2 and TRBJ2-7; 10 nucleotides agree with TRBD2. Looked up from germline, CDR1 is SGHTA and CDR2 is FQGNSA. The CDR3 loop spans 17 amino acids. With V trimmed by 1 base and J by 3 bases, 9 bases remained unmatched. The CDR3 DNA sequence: TGTGCCAGCAGCTTAGAAACTAGCGGGGCAATTTACTACGAGCAGTACTTC. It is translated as CASSLETSGAIYYEQYF.

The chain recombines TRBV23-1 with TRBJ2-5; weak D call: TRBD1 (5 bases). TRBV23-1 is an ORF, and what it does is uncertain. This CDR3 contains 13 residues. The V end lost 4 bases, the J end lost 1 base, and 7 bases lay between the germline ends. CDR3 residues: CASSRQFQETQYF. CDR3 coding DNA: TGCGCCAGCAGTCGACAGTTCCAAGAGACCCAGTACTTC.

The CDR3 loop is CASSEVLETQYF. The CDR3 DNA sequence: TGTGCCAGCAGTGAAGTACTAGAGACCCAGTACTTC. The chain uses TRBV2 and TRBJ2-5, with no clear D. V lost 1 base to trimming and J lost 4 bases, with 4 bases between them. The CDR3 extends over 12 amino acids. Germline values: CDR1 SNHLY, CDR2 FYNNEI.

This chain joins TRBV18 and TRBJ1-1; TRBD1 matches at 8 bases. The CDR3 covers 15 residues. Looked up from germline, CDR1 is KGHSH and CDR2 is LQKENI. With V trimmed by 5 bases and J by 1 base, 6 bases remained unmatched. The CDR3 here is CASSASGTGNTEAFF. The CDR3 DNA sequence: TGTGCCAGCTCAGCATCCGGGACAGGGAACACTGAAGCTTTCTTT.

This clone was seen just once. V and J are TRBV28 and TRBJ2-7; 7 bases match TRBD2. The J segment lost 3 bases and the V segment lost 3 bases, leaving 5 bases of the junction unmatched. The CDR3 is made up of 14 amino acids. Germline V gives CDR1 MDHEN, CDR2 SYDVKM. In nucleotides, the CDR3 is TGTGCCAGCAGTTTTGGGGGGGGTATCTACGAGCAGTACTTC. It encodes CASSFGGGIYEQYF.

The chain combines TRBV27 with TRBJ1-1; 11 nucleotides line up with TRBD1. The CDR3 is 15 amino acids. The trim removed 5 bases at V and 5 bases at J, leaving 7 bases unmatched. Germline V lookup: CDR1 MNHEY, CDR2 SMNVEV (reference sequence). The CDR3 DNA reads TGTGCCAGCAGTCTCACCGGGACAGGGGGAACTGAAGCTTTCTTT. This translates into CASSLTGTGGTEAFF.

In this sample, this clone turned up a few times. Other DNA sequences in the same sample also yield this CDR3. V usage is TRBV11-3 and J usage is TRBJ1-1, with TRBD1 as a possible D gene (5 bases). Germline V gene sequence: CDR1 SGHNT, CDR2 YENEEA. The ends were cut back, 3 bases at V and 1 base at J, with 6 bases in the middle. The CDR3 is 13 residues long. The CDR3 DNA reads TGTGCCAGCAGCTTGGGGGGGAACACTGAAGCTTTCTTT. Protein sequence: CASSLGGNTEAFF.

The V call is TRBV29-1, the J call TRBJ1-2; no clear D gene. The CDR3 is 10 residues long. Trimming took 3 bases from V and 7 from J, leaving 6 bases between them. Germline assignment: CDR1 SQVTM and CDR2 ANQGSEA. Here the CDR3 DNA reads TGCAGCGTTGATCTAGGTGGCTACACCTTC. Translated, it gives CSVDLGGYTF. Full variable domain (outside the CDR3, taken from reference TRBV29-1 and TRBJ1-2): SAVISQKPSRDICQRGTSLTIQCQVDSQVTMMFWYRQQPGQSLTLIATANQGSEATYESGFVIDKFPISRPNLTFSTLTVSNMSPEDSSIYLCSVDLGGYTFGSGTRLTVV.

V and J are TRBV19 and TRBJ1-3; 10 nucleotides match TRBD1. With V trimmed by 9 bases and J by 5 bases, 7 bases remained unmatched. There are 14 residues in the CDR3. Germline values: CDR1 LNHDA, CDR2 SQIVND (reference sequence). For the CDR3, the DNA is TGTGCCAGCAGGACAGGGGGTCCAAGAAACACCATATATTTT. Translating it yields CASRTGGPRNTIYF.

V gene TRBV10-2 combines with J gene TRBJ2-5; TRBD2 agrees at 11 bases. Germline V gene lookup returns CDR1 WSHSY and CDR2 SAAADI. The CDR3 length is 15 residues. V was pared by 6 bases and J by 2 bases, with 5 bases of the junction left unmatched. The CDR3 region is CASRGRLAGQETQYF. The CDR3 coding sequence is TGCGCCAGCAGGGGGAGACTAGCGGGGCAAGAGACCCAGTACTTC.

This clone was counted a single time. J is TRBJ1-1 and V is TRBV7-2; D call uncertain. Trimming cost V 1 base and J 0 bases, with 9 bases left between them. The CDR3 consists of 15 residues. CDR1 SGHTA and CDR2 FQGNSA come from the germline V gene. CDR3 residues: CASSLGSGMNTEAFF. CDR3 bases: TGTGCCAGCAGCTTAGGGTCAGGTATGAACACTGAAGCTTTCTTT.

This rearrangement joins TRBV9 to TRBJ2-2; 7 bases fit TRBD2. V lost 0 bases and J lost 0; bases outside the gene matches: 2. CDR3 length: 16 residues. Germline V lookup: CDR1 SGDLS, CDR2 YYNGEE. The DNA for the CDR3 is TGTGCCAGCAGCGTAGCGGGGGGAACGAACACCGGGGAGCTGTTTTTT. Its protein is CASSVAGGTNTGELFF.

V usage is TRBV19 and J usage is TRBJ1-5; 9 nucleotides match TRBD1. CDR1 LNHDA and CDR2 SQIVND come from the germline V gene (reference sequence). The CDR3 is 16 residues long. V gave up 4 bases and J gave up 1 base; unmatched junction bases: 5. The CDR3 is CASSTLGTGSNQPQHF. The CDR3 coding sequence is TGTGCCAGTAGTACCCTCGGGACAGGGAGCAATCAGCCCCAGCATTTT.

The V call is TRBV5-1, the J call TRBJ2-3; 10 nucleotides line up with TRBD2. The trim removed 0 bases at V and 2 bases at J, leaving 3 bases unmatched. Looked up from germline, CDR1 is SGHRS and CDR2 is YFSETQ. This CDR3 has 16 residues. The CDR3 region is CASSLGLAGATDTQYF. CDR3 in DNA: TGCGCCAGCAGCTTGGGGCTAGCGGGGGCCACAGATACGCAGTATTTT.

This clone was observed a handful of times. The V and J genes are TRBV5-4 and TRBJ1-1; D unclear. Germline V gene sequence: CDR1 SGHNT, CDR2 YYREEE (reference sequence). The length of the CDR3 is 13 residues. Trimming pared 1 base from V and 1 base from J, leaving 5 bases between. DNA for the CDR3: TGTGCCAGCAGCTTGTACAGGAACACTGAAGCTTTCTTT. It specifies CASSLYRNTEAFF.

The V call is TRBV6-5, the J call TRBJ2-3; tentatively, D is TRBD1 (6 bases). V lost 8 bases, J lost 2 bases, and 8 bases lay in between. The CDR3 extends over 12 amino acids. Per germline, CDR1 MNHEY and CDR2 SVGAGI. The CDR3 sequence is CASRQATDTQYF. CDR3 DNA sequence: TGTGCCAGCCGACAGGCCACAGATACGCAGTATTTT.

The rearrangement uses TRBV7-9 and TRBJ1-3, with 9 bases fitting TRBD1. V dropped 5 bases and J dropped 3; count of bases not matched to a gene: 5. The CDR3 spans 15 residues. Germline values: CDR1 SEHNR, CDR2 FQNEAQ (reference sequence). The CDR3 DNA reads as TGTGCCAGCAGCCCGGGGACAGGGCTTGGAAACACCATATATTTT. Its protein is CASSPGTGLGNTIYF.

DNA for the CDR3: TGTGCCAGCAGTTACTTGGGGGCAGGGGAGACCCAGTACTTC. This gives the protein CASSYLGAGETQYF. The chain employs TRBV6-5 and TRBJ2-5, with D maybe TRBD1 (6 bases). CDR1 and CDR2 from the germline V gene are MNHEY and SVGAGI. V lost 1 base and J lost 5, with 11 bases in between. This CDR3 is 14 amino acids long.

The DNA of the CDR3 is TGTGCCAGCAGCTCGGGGACCGCGGCAGCGGGTTCTGAAGCTTTCTTT. It yields the protein CASSSGTAAAGSEAFF. This sequence joins TRBV5-4 and TRBJ1-1, with TRBD1 as a possible D gene (5 bases). Deletions cut 3 bases from V and 6 bases from J, with 21 bases between. The CDR3 totals 16 residues. The germline gives CDR1 SGHNT, CDR2 YYREEE (reference sequence).